The 25 T cell receptor beta chains below were found in one sample sequenced in a study of shared clonotypes between healthy human individuals. Produced via immunoSEQ multiplex PCR; TCRdb's table is partial and in-frame only. This table has approximately 350,000 clones, about 74% appearing once. Sequenced input: memory CD4+ T cells sorted from blood. Subset noted: CD45RA-negative fraction. The origin of the receptors is a man in his thirties or forties in good health.

This clone has at least ten counts. The rearrangement uses TRBV6-4 and TRBJ2-7; TRBD1 aligns across 8 bases. This CDR3 spans 17 amino acids. Germline V gene data show CDR1 as MRHNA and CDR2 as SNTAGT. Trimming took 0 bases from V and 3 from J; bases not matched to a gene: 10. The CDR3 bases are TGTGCCAGCAGTGACTCGAAGGGGACAGGTCCTTACTACGAGCAGTACTTC. The encoded protein is CASSDSKGTGPYYEQYF.

The V call is TRBV2, the J call TRBJ1-6; 9 positions match TRBD1. The V gene's germline CDR1 is SNHLY and CDR2 FYNNEI. This CDR3 comprises 15 residues. V gave up 6 bases and J gave up 7 bases; unmatched junction bases: 7. Here the CDR3 DNA reads TGTGCCAGCAGGGAACAGGGGGCACAAAATTCACCCCTCCACTTT. Residues: CASREQGAQNSPLHF.

The CDR3 reads CASSPNPSGRGNEQYF. The CDR3 coding sequence is TGTGCCAGCTCACCAAATCCGAGCGGGAGGGGAAACGAGCAGTACTTC. V is TRBV18 and J is TRBJ2-7, with 10 bases lining up with TRBD2. Germline V gene data show CDR1 as KGHSH and CDR2 as LQKENI. V lost 2 bases and J lost 5; bases outside the gene matches: 9. The CDR3 runs 16 residues.

J is TRBJ1-2 and V is TRBV11-2; D possibly corresponds to TRBD1 (6 bases). This CDR3 is built from 15 residues. CDR1 SGHAT and CDR2 FQNNGV come from the germline V gene. V shed 4 bases and J shed 7 bases, with 19 bases lying between them. The CDR3 nucleotides read TGTGCCAGCAGCTCAAAAGGTGGGGGGCTCGGTGGCTACACCTTC. Its protein is CASSSKGGGLGGYTF.

This clone has just a few counts. The chain links TRBV15 to TRBJ2-5; tentatively, D is TRBD1 (6 bases). V was pared by 6 bases and J by 4 bases, with 15 bases between. The length of the CDR3 is 14 residues. Germline V gene sequence: CDR1 LNHNV, CDR2 YYDKDF (reference sequence). CDR3 sequence: CATSSTGISETQYF. The CDR3 bases are TGTGCCACCAGTAGCACAGGGATATCAGAGACCCAGTACTTC. Combining the CDR3 with reference TRBV15 and TRBJ2-5 gives the whole variable domain DAMVIQNPRYQVTQFGKPVTLSCSQTLNHNVMYWYQQKSSQAPKLLFHYYDKDFNNEADTPDNFQSRRPNTSFCFLDIRSPGLGDTAMYLCATSSTGISETQYFGPGTRLLVL.

The genes are TRBV7-2 and TRBJ2-1, with a weak D call TRBD2 (6 bases). Germline V CDR1 and CDR2: SGHTA, FQGNSA. Trimming took 2 bases from V and 10 from J, leaving 18 bases between them. The length of the CDR3 is 15 residues. DNA of the CDR3: TGTGCCAGCAGCTTATTTAGCGGAAAGCAAGGGGAGCAGTTCTTC. This gives the protein CASSLFSGKQGEQFF.

On this clone itself: A much larger clonotype is one base distant, so this may be a read error. This specimen includes other DNA sequences encoding the same CDR3. The chain combines TRBV11-2 with TRBJ1-1; 8 bases fit TRBD1. Germline-derived CDR1 and CDR2 are SGHAT and FQNNGV. The CDR3 totals 13 residues. CDR3 protein: CASSRDRGTEAFF. CDR3 coding DNA: TGTGCCAGCAGCCGCGACAGGGGAACTGAAGCTTTTTTT.

The chain employs TRBV19 and TRBJ2-7; TRBD2 agrees at 7 bases. V trimming: 4 bases; J trimming: 0 bases; junction bases outside the gene matches: 9. The CDR3 extends over 16 amino acids. The V gene's germline CDR1 is LNHDA and CDR2 SQIVND (reference sequence). CDR3 sequence reads: CASSTSTSRLSYEQYF. The CDR3 DNA sequence: TGTGCCAGTAGTACTTCGACTAGCAGGCTCTCCTACGAGCAGTACTTC.

The CDR3 protein is CASSGDRETQYF. CDR3 coding DNA: TGTGCCAGCAGCGGAGATCGGGAGACCCAGTACTTC. The chain employs TRBV7-3 and TRBJ2-5; D is undetermined. V dropped 5 bases and J dropped 5 bases, with 9 bases sitting between them. The CDR3 extends over 12 amino acids. The germline CDR1 and CDR2 sequences are SGHTA and FQGTGA.

The rearrangement joins TRBV28 to TRBJ2-7, with D possibly being TRBD1 or TRBD2 (6 bases each). This CDR3 contains 16 residues. Per the germline V gene, CDR1 is MDHEN and CDR2 is SYDVKM. The germline V and J ends were trimmed by 6 bases and 7 bases, with 25 bases remaining between them. In nucleotides, the CDR3 is TGTGCCAGCAGCATTAGGGGGGATTATACAGGGTCTGAGCAGTACTTC. Protein product: CASSIRGDYTGSEQYF.

V and J are TRBV5-1 and TRBJ2-2; 12 bases are shared with TRBD2. The CDR3 covers 18 residues. Germline V gene data show CDR1 as SGHRS and CDR2 as YFSETQ. Unmatched junction bases numbered 13, after V lost 3 bases and J lost 7 bases. In DNA, the CDR3 is TGCGCCAGCAGCTCCCCGACCCCCGGGACTAGCGGGCGCGGGGAGCTGTTTTTT. As protein: CASSSPTPGTSGRGELFF.

This chain joins TRBV2 and TRBJ2-1, with 7 bases fitting TRBD2. Germline CDR1 SNHLY, CDR2 FYNNEI. The CDR3 sequence is 14 residues long. The junction had 5 bases not matched to a gene; V was cut back by 6 bases and J by 3 bases. CDR3 in amino acids: CASRPAGIYNEQFF. The CDR3 region has the DNA TGTGCCAGCAGGCCAGCGGGAATCTACAATGAGCAGTTCTTC. Combining the CDR3 with reference TRBV2 and TRBJ2-1 gives the whole variable domain EPEVTQTPSHQVTQMGQEVILRCVPISNHLYFYWYRQILGQKVEFLVSFYNNEISEKSEIFDDQFSVERPDGSNFTLKIRSTKLEDSAMYFCASRPAGIYNEQFFGPGTRLTVL.

Note on this clone: The sample carries other DNA sequences with the same CDR3. The rearrangement links TRBV5-1 to TRBJ2-1; D is unclear. Trimming took off 5 bases at V and 0 bases at J, with 6 bases between the two ends. Germline loops: CDR1 SGHRS, CDR2 YFSETQ. This CDR3 is 13 amino acids long. CDR3 DNA: TGCGCCAGCAGGCCCGTCTCCTACAATGAGCAGTTCTTC. Encoded protein: CASRPVSYNEQFF.

The chain couples TRBV19 to TRBJ2-5; 16 bases agree with TRBD2. This CDR3 is built from 21 residues. The J segment lost 7 bases and the V segment lost 4 bases, leaving 21 bases of the junction unmatched. Germline V gene data show CDR1 as LNHDA and CDR2 as SQIVND (reference sequence). CDR3 DNA: TGTGCCAGTAGTAACACTCCCGGGACTAGCGGGAGGGCCGGAGGGGGTCGGACCCAGTACTTC. This translates into CASSNTPGTSGRAGGGRTQYF.

CDR3 sequence: CASSPGTEYGYTF. The DNA for the CDR3 is TGTGCCAGCAGTCCGGGGACAGAATATGGCTACACCTTC. The genes are TRBV6-5 and TRBJ1-2; 7 bases agree with TRBD1. The junction had 5 bases not matched to a gene; V was cut back by 5 bases and J by 5 bases. Germline V gene lookup returns CDR1 MNHEY and CDR2 SVGAGI. The CDR3 contains 13 residues.

The genes are TRBV30 and TRBJ1-4; 7 bases line up with TRBD1. CDR3 length: 12 amino acids. Germline V gives CDR1 GTSNPN, CDR2 SVGIG (reference sequence). V was clipped by 4 bases and J by 8 bases; unmatched bases: 4. The CDR3 coding sequence is TGTGCCTGGACCCGACAGGGCGAAAAACTGTTTTTT. This sequence encodes CAWTRQGEKLFF. Drawing the rest from reference TRBV30 and TRBJ1-4, the complete variable domain is SQTIHQWPATLVQPVGSPLSLECTVEGTSNPNLYWYRQAAGRGLQLLFYSVGIGQISSEVPQNLSASRPQDRQFILSSKKLLLSDSGFYLCAWTRQGEKLFFGSGTQLSVL.

The rearrangement links TRBV2 to TRBJ2-3, with 10 bases identical to TRBD2. The CDR3 is 16 amino acids. CDR1 and CDR2 (germline): SNHLY, FYNNEI. V lost 5 bases and J lost 1; bases outside the gene matches: 6. The CDR3 DNA follows: TGTGCCAGCAGTTCGACTAGCGGGTACCGCACAGATACGCAGTATTTT. This gives the protein CASSSTSGYRTDTQYF.

This clone has a single count. The chain is built from TRBV11-2 and TRBJ2-5; TRBD2 might be the D (5 bases). From germline, CDR1 is SGHAT and CDR2 FQNNGV. The ends were cut back, 5 bases at V and 3 bases at J, with 16 bases in the middle. This CDR3 is 15 amino acids long. The CDR3 loop reads CASSLYWTEEETQYF. CDR3 nucleotide sequence: TGTGCCAGCAGCCTATACTGGACGGAGGAAGAGACCCAGTACTTC.

This clone showed up many times. This chain links TRBV13 with TRBJ2-2; 10 bases line up with TRBD2. The V and J ends lost 5 bases and 6 bases, in that order; junction bases with no gene match: 12. CDR3 size: 17 residues. Germline CDR1 PRHDT, CDR2 FYEKMQ (reference sequence). The CDR3 loop is CASSRPEGLAMPGELFF. CDR3 sequence (DNA): TGTGCCAGCAGCCGACCAGAGGGACTAGCGATGCCCGGGGAGCTGTTTTTT.

V and J are TRBV7-2 and TRBJ2-1; TRBD2 might be the D (5 bases). Trimming took 5 bases from V and 4 from J, leaving 15 bases between them. Germline CDR1 SGHTA, CDR2 FQGNSA. This CDR3 is 15 amino acids long. This chain's CDR3 is CASSPFLQRYNEQFF. The CDR3 bases are TGTGCCAGCAGCCCCTTTCTCCAGCGGTACAATGAGCAGTTCTTC.

The chain links TRBV18 to TRBJ2-2, with D possibly TRBD1 on 6 matching bases. In germline, CDR1 is KGHSH, CDR2 LQKENI. The length of the CDR3 is 16 residues. Trimming pared 3 bases from V and 2 bases from J, leaving 13 bases between. In nucleotides, the CDR3 is TGTGCCAGCTCACCGATAAGGGACACCAACACCGGGGAGCTGTTTTTT. It yields the protein CASSPIRDTNTGELFF.

The chain uses TRBV5-1 and TRBJ1-6; 9 bases are shared with TRBD1. V trimming: 5 bases; J trimming: 7 bases; junction bases outside the gene matches: 7. Germline CDR1 and CDR2: SGHRS and YFSETQ. This CDR3 region has 15 residues. This CDR3 reads CASRGQGSLNSPLHF. Here the CDR3 DNA reads TGCGCCAGCAGGGGACAGGGCTCCCTCAATTCACCCCTCCACTTT.

The chain uses TRBV27 and TRBJ2-7; 7 bases map to TRBD1. The J segment lost 7 bases and the V segment lost 3 bases, leaving 9 bases of the junction unmatched. CDR1 MNHEY and CDR2 SMNVEV come from the germline V gene (reference sequence). CDR3 length equals 14 residues. CDR3 residues: CASSFLAGGREQYF. For the CDR3, the DNA is TGTGCCAGCAGTTTCCTGGCAGGGGGAAGGGAGCAGTACTTC.

The chain carries TRBV5-8 and TRBJ1-1; possible D gene TRBD1, 5 bases. This CDR3 is 14 amino acids long. Germline-derived CDR1 and CDR2 are SGHTS and YDEGEE. Trimming removed 2 bases at V and 6 bases at J, with 14 bases between. The CDR3 is CASSFQGTGAEAFF. Written as DNA, the CDR3 is TGTGCCAGCAGCTTTCAGGGTACAGGCGCTGAAGCTTTCTTT.

This clone was observed a handful of times. The chain couples TRBV28 to TRBJ2-3, with 7 positions matching TRBD2. CDR1 is MDHEN, CDR2 SYDVKM, per germline. The CDR3 length is 16 residues. V was clipped by 6 bases and J by 2 bases; unmatched bases: 11. CDR3 sequence reads: CASSLIAGRFTDTQYF. In DNA, the CDR3 is TGTGCCAGCAGCCTTATAGCGGGTCGGTTCACAGATACGCAGTATTTT. Variable domain in full (rest from reference TRBV28 and TRBJ2-3): DVKVTQSSRYLVKRTGEKVFLECVQDMDHENMFWYRQDPGLGLRLIYFSYDVKMKEKGDIPEGYSVSREKKERFSLILESASTNQTSMYLCASSLIAGRFTDTQYFGPGTRLTVL.